This passage covers 3 T cell receptor beta chains from one sample sequenced in a study of response to subunit inactivated influenza vaccine. TCRdb analysed the RT-PCR reads with MiXCR anew, one entry per CDR3 protein. The sample holds approximately 570,000 distinct CDR3 sequences, under 9% seen once. Source: PBMCs from blood, taken about 24 months after vaccination. The receptors were sampled from a man aged 50 to 69 who received an inactivated influenza vaccine.

This clonotype was found many times. The chain recombines TRBV6-5 with TRBJ2-5; no firm D call. The germline V and J ends were trimmed by 4 bases and 0 bases, with 6 bases remaining between them. CDR3 size: 13 residues. Germline V gene data show CDR1 as MNHEY and CDR2 as SVGAGI. The CDR3 loop is CASSFVYQETQYF. CDR3 DNA: TGTGCCAGCAGTTTCGTGTACCAAGAGACCCAGTACTTC.

CDR3 protein: CASRRLDSYEQYF. The CDR3, as DNA: TGTGCCAGCAGAAGACTAGATTCCTACGAGCAGTACTTC. The V gene is TRBV4-2, the J gene TRBJ2-7; tentative D call: TRBD2 (6 bases). Germline CDR1 and CDR2: LGHNA and YNFKEQ. The CDR3 is 13 residues long. V shed 6 bases and J shed 1 base, with 10 bases lying between them.

This clonotype has a handful of counts. The CDR3 DNA is TGTGCCAGCAGAAATGGACTCTACGAGCAGTACTTC. Translated, it gives CASRNGLYEQYF. The chain employs TRBV6-5 and TRBJ2-7, with D possibly being TRBD2 (5 bases). The germline V and J ends were trimmed by 6 bases and 3 bases, with 9 bases remaining between them. The CDR3 is 12 residues long. CDR1 MNHEY and CDR2 SVGAGI come from the germline V gene.